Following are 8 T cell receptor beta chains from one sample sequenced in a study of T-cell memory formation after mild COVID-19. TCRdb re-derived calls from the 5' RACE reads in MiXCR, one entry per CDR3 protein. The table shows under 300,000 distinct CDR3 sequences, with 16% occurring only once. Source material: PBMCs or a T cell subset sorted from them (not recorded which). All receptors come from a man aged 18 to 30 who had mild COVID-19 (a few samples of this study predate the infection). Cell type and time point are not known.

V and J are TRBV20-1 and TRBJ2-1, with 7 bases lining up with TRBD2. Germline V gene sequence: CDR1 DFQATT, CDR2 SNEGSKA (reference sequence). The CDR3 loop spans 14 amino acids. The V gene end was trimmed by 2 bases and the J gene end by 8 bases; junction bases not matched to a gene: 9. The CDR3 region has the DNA TGCAGTGCTAGACCCCCCGGGGGGATCCATGAGCAGTTCTTC. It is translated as CSARPPGGIHEQFF.

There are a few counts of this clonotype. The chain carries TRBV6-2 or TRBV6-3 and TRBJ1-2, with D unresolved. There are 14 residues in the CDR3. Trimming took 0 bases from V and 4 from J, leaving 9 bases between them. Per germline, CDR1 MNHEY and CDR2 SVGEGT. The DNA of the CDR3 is TGTGCCAGCAGTTACTCAGAGAGACGCTATGGCTACACCTTC. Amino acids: CASSYSERRYGYTF.

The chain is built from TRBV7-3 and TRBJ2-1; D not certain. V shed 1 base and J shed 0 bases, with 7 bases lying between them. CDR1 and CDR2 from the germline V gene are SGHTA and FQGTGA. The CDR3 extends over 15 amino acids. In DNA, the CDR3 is TGTGCCAGCAGCTTAAGACGGACCTCCTACAATGAGCAGTTCTTC. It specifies CASSLRRTSYNEQFF.

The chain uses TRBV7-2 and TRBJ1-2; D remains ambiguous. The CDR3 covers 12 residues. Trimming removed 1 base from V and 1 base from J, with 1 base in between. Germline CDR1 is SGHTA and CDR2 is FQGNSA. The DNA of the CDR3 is TGTGCCAGCAGCTTAGTTAACTATGGCTACACCTTC. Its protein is CASSLVNYGYTF.

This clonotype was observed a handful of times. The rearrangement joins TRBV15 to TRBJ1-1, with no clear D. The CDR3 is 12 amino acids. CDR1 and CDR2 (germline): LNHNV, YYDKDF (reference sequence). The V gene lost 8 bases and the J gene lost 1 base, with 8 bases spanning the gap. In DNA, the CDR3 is TGTGCCACCGGCACTTCGAACACTGAAGCTTTCTTT. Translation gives CATGTSNTEAFF.

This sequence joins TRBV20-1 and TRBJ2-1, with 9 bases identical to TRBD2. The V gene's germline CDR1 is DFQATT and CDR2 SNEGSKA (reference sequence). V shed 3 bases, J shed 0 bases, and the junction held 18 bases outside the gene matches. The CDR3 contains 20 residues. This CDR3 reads CSASGVSGGSRVGSYNEQFF. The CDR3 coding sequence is TGCAGTGCTAGCGGGGTTAGCGGGGGTTCCCGGGTCGGCTCCTACAATGAGCAGTTCTTC.

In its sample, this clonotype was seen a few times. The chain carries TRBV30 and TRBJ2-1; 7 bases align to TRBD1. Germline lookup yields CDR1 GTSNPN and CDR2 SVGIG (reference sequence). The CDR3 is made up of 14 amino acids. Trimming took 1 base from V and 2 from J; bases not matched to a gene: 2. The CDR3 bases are TGTGCCTGGAGTGGACAGGGTACCTACAATGAGCAGTTCTTC. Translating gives CAWSGQGTYNEQFF.

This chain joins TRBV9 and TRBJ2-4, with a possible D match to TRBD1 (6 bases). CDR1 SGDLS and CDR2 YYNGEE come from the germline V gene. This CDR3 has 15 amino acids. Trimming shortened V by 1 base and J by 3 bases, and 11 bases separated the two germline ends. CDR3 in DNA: TGTGCCAGCAGCGTAACCGGACAGCTCAAAAACATTCAGTACTTC. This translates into CASSVTGQLKNIQYF.